Shown below are 25 T cell receptor beta chains from a single sample sequenced in a study of patients and donors after allogeneic stem cell transplantation (dated by TCRdb to 2018 to 2020). The library came from RT-PCR. For sequencing, a NextSeq 550 was employed. TCRdb cleaned the public reads at Q25 with fastp, built clones with MiXCR and kept in-frame beta chains. One record per CDR3 amino acid sequence lists the most common genes and DNA. The sample data list hundreds of thousands of distinct CDR3 sequences, and around 16% of these were observed just once. Of the sample, 7.2% falls within the top ten clones. What was sequenced was blood, either unsorted or a sorted T cell fraction (not recorded which). These receptors were collected from a human donor who was either an allogeneic HSCT recipient or a stem cell or donor lymphocyte infusion donor (not recorded which). It is not recorded whose cells these are; they may come from a transplant donor.

A few counts support this clonotype. The chain has TRBV6-6 and TRBJ2-3, with no clear D. The CDR3 is made up of 13 amino acids. Trimming took 8 bases from V and 0 from J, leaving 9 bases between them. Looked up from germline, CDR1 is MNHNY and CDR2 is SVGAGI (reference sequence). The CDR3 is CASGRVSTDTQYF. The CDR3 DNA follows: TGTGCCAGCGGCCGAGTTAGCACAGATACGCAGTATTTT.

This clonotype was recorded a few times. The rearrangement uses TRBV20-1 and TRBJ1-2; D is uncertain. Per germline, CDR1 DFQATT and CDR2 SNEGSKA (reference sequence). This CDR3 comprises 15 residues. V lost 0 bases, J lost 2 bases, and 13 bases lay in between. The CDR3 protein is CSARDIFGQNYGYTF. CDR3 nucleotides: TGCAGTGCTAGAGATATTTTTGGGCAGAACTATGGCTACACCTTC.

CDR3 sequence: CASSSPRQANYGYTF. DNA of the CDR3: TGTGCCAGCAGCTCCCCTAGACAGGCTAACTATGGCTACACCTTC. V usage is TRBV11-2 and J usage is TRBJ1-2; D might be TRBD1 (6 bases). The length of the CDR3 is 15 residues. Germline CDR1 and CDR2: SGHAT and FQNNGV. V lost 4 bases to trimming and J lost 0 bases, with 12 bases between them.

This clonotype was detected a few times. The CDR3 region is CASSLSRSYNEQFF. In DNA, the CDR3 is TGTGCCAGCAGTTTATCGCGCTCCTACAATGAGCAGTTCTTC. The chain recombines TRBV12-3 or TRBV12-4 with TRBJ2-1; D call uncertain. Trimming removed 2 bases from V and 0 bases from J, with 5 bases in between. This CDR3 comprises 14 residues.

The chain is built from TRBV6-5 and TRBJ1-2; 7 nucleotides line up with TRBD1. CDR1 is MNHEY, CDR2 SVGAGI, per germline. The V and J ends lost 2 bases and 4 bases, in that order; junction bases with no gene match: 7. CDR3 size: 15 residues. The CDR3 protein is CASSYGDRAIYGYTF. The CDR3 bases are TGTGCCAGCAGTTACGGTGACAGGGCTATCTATGGCTACACCTTC.

This clonotype has just a few counts. The chain has TRBV5-1 and TRBJ1-5, with D possibly being TRBD1 (5 bases). Looked up from germline, CDR1 is SGHRS and CDR2 is YFSETQ. This CDR3 has 15 amino acids. V gave up 4 bases and J gave up 6 bases, with 17 bases separating them. CDR3 residues: CASSREGARGQPQHF. The CDR3 nucleotides are TGCGCCAGCAGCCGGGAAGGGGCGAGGGGTCAGCCCCAGCATTTT. The full variable domain, with the rest looked up from reference TRBV5-1 and TRBJ1-5, is KAGVTQTPRYLIKTRGQQVTLSCSPISGHRSVSWYQQTPGQGLQFLFEYFSETQRNKGNFPGRFSGRQFSNSRSEMNVSTLELGDSALYLCASSREGARGQPQHFGDGTRLSIL.

The chain links TRBV6-1 to TRBJ2-5; TRBD1 matches at 7 bases. V gave up 5 bases and J gave up 1 base; unmatched junction bases: 13. Germline V CDR1 and CDR2: MNHNS, SASEGT. This CDR3 contains 17 residues. CDR3 DNA: TGTGCCAGCAGTAGGCTCGGGACAGTGGACCTCCAAGAGACCCAGTACTTC. Translation: CASSRLGTVDLQETQYF.

A few counts support this clonotype. V usage is TRBV7-9 and J usage is TRBJ2-7; 9 positions agree with TRBD1. Germline V lookup: CDR1 SEHNR, CDR2 FQNEAQ (reference sequence). Trimming removed 3 bases from V and 0 bases from J; junction bases left unmatched: 6. CDR3 length equals 16 residues. The chain's CDR3 is CASSFQDRGDSYEQYF. The DNA of the CDR3 is TGTGCCAGCAGCTTCCAAGACAGGGGGGACTCCTACGAGCAGTACTTC.

The rearrangement joins TRBV20-1 to TRBJ2-1; TRBD2 matches at 16 bases. The CDR3 runs to 17 residues. The V and J ends lost 6 bases and 2 bases, in that order; junction bases with no gene match: 7. CDR1 and CDR2 (germline): DFQATT, SNEGSKA (reference sequence). The CDR3 spells CSAGTSGGAVAYNEQFF. CDR3 DNA sequence: TGCAGTGCCGGGACTAGCGGGGGGGCCGTGGCCTACAATGAGCAGTTCTTC.

V usage is TRBV20-1 and J usage is TRBJ1-4; a weak D match, TRBD1 (5 bases). The CDR3 contains 13 residues. Looked up from germline, CDR1 is DFQATT and CDR2 is SNEGSKA (reference sequence). V was shortened by 5 bases and J by 3 bases, with 10 bases between the two germline ends. Here the CDR3 reads CSAVRGANEKLFF. CDR3 bases: TGCAGTGCTGTAAGAGGGGCTAATGAAAAACTGTTTTTT.

The genes are TRBV12-3 or TRBV12-4 and TRBJ1-1; D unresolved. CDR3 length equals 15 residues. The ends were cut back, 4 bases at V and 6 bases at J, with 18 bases in the middle. The CDR3 sequence: CASSSLPAGSPEAFF. In DNA, the CDR3 is TGTGCCAGCAGTTCCTTGCCAGCCGGTTCCCCTGAAGCTTTCTTT.

The chain recombines TRBV16 with TRBJ1-1; 11 positions match TRBD1. The CDR3 sequence is 17 residues long. From germline, CDR1 is KGHSY and CDR2 FQNENV. The ends lost 4 bases at V and 3 bases at J; junction bases unmatched: 10. CDR3 nucleotides: TGTGCCAGCAGCCTCTTTGGACAGGGGGCAAAGTACACTGAAGCTTTCTTT. This gives the protein CASSLFGQGAKYTEAFF.

This clonotype was seen more than once but under ten times. The V call is TRBV20-1, the J call TRBJ1-2, with 7 bases identical to TRBD1. CDR1 is DFQATT and CDR2 is SNEGSKA in the germline V gene (reference sequence). V gave up 6 bases and J gave up 7 bases; unmatched junction bases: 8. The CDR3 is made up of 12 amino acids. The CDR3 reads CSAPGRGLGYTF. The CDR3 nucleotides are TGCAGTGCCCCGGGGAGGGGGCTTGGCTACACCTTC.

J is TRBJ2-2 and V is TRBV7-9, with 10 bases aligning to TRBD2. The germline CDR1 and CDR2 sequences are SEHNR and FQNEAQ (reference sequence). The V segment lost 4 bases and the J segment 7 bases; nucleotides outside the gene matches: 3. This CDR3 region has 14 residues. The CDR3 DNA is TGTGCCAGCAGCTCCACTAGCGGGATCGGGGAGCTGTTTTTT. Protein: CASSSTSGIGELFF.

This clonotype was counted a few times. The chain combines TRBV5-1 with TRBJ2-5; the match to TRBD2 covers 11 bases. The germline V gene has CDR1 SGHRS and CDR2 YFSETQ. The CDR3 length is 16 residues. Trimming took 2 bases from V and 3 from J; bases not matched to a gene: 6. The CDR3 spells CASSLVAGGPEETQYF. The DNA of the CDR3 is TGCGCCAGCAGCTTAGTAGCGGGAGGGCCTGAAGAGACCCAGTACTTC.

This sequence joins TRBV7-8 and TRBJ2-7; D unclear. This CDR3 region has 17 residues. Trimming cost V 1 base and J 2 bases, with 18 bases left between them. Germline V lookup: CDR1 SGHVS, CDR2 FQNEAQ. The CDR3 nucleotides are TGTGCCAGCAGCTTAGTTGCCCGGTTTGGGCAAGCCTACGAGCAGTACTTC. It specifies CASSLVARFGQAYEQYF.

This clonotype showed up many times. The gene calls are TRBV15 and TRBJ2-7, with D possibly matching TRBD1 (5 bases). The V end was cut by 0 bases, the J end by 5 bases, with 11 bases between. Germline V CDR1 and CDR2: LNHNV, YYDKDF (reference sequence). CDR3 length: 14 residues. This CDR3 is CATSRDLQADEQYF. CDR3 nucleotides: TGTGCCACCAGCAGAGATCTACAGGCAGACGAGCAGTACTTC. Drawing the rest from reference TRBV15 and TRBJ2-7, the complete variable domain is DAMVIQNPRYQVTQFGKPVTLSCSQTLNHNVMYWYQQKSSQAPKLLFHYYDKDFNNEADTPDNFQSRRPNTSFCFLDIRSPGLGDTAMYLCATSRDLQADEQYFGPGTRLTVT.

This clonotype was counted only a few times. The chain couples TRBV2 to TRBJ2-7; possible D gene TRBD1, 6 bases. V was pared by 2 bases and J by 5 bases, with 16 bases between. The CDR3 contains 15 residues. CDR1 is SNHLY and CDR2 is FYNNEI in the germline V gene. Written as DNA, the CDR3 is TGTGCCAGCAGTGAAATAACAGGGTTTAACCACGAGCAGTACTTC. This encodes CASSEITGFNHEQYF.

This clonotype was counted ten times or more. This rearrangement joins TRBV5-1 to TRBJ2-3, with D tentatively TRBD2 (7 bases). This CDR3 comprises 16 residues. Trimming left V 2 bases short and J 0 bases short, with 13 bases between. Germline V gives CDR1 SGHRS, CDR2 YFSETQ. CDR3 sequence: CASSFFGGPSTDTQYF. The CDR3 bases are TGCGCCAGCAGCTTTTTCGGGGGGCCTAGCACAGATACGCAGTATTTT.

The gene calls are TRBV5-6 and TRBJ2-2, with D maybe TRBD2 (5 bases). The CDR3 has 15 amino acids. The germline V and J ends were trimmed by 4 bases and 2 bases, with 12 bases remaining between them. Germline lookup yields CDR1 SGHDT and CDR2 YYEEEE. The CDR3 protein is CASSVRGKNTGELFF. The CDR3 bases are TGTGCCAGCAGCGTCCGGGGAAAAAACACCGGGGAGCTGTTTTTT.

The genes are TRBV12-5 and TRBJ1-5, with D maybe TRBD1 (5 bases). Germline lookup yields CDR1 LGHNT and CDR2 FRNRAP. V lost 9 bases, J lost 4 bases, and 22 bases lay in between. CDR3 length: 16 residues. CDR3 residues: CASIYGGPSGNQPQHF. CDR3 nucleotides: TGTGCTAGCATCTACGGGGGACCATCGGGAAATCAGCCCCAGCATTTT.

The rearrangement links TRBV7-9 to TRBJ2-2; no reliable D call. Trimming left V 3 bases short and J 1 base short, with 12 bases between. The CDR3 covers 16 residues. CDR1 and CDR2 (germline): SEHNR, FQNEAQ (reference sequence). The CDR3 bases are TGTGCCAGCAGCTTCTGGCCGCCTCAGAACACCGGGGAGCTGTTTTTT. Protein: CASSFWPPQNTGELFF. Full variable domain (outside the CDR3, taken from reference TRBV7-9 and TRBJ2-2): DTGVSQNPRHKITKRGQNVTFRCDPISEHNRLYWYRQTLGQGPEFLTYFQNEAQLEKSRLLSDRFSAERPKGSFSTLEIQRTEQGDSAMYLCASSFWPPQNTGELFFGEGSRLTVL.

V gene TRBV6-1 combines with J gene TRBJ2-5; TRBD2 matches 9 bases. The J segment lost 4 bases and the V segment lost 6 bases, leaving 6 bases of the junction unmatched. Per the germline V gene, CDR1 is MNHNS and CDR2 is SASEGT. This CDR3 contains 14 residues. The CDR3: CASRAGLALETQYF. CDR3 bases: TGTGCCAGCAGGGCGGGACTAGCCTTAGAGACCCAGTACTTC.

This clonotype was seen only a few times. The chain couples TRBV30 to TRBJ1-2; maybe TRBD1 (5 bases). CDR3 length: 10 amino acids. Trimming cost V 3 bases and J 8 bases, with 7 bases left between them. The V gene's germline CDR1 is GTSNPN and CDR2 SVGIG (reference sequence). The CDR3 spells CAWRTVGYTF. DNA for the CDR3: TGTGCCTGGAGGACAGTGGGCTACACCTTC.

The chain combines TRBV24-1 with TRBJ2-5, with D unclear. The CDR3 runs to 15 residues. Trimming cost V 3 bases and J 0 bases, with 10 bases left between them. Germline V gene data show CDR1 as KGHDR and CDR2 as SFDVKD. CDR3 sequence (DNA): TGTGCCACCAGTGATGTACAAAATTACCAAGAGACCCAGTACTTC. It codes for CATSDVQNYQETQYF.